This entry is about one T cell receptor beta chain. Its specific antigen is unknown. Base qualities are not provided; no much larger clone lies one nucleotide away. The treatment or condition label, as the study defines it: approximately 10-day PBMC culture with coronavirus spike peptide pools or control peptides (ViraFEST assay). To expand antigen-specific T cells with peptide pools and then pick out the expanded clonotypes through TCR sequencing, the study relied on the ViraFEST assay. The positive SARS-CoV-2 PCR tests of the convalescent patients were dated from March to December 2020, before the Alpha, Beta and Delta variants emerged in the United States. PBMCs were cultured at approximately 2.1 million per well in IMDM supplemented with around 5.5% human AB serum and roughly 10 IU/ml IL-2, with approximately 11 ug/ml peptide pools added. On days 3 and 7, half of the culture medium was replaced with fresh IL-2-containing medium. After roughly nine days of culture, CD4+ T cells were isolated by negative selection using the EasySep CD4+ T cell isolation kit. PBMCs were separated from whole blood using Ficoll-Paque Plus gradient centrifugation and then either used fresh or cryopreserved at -140C. Each culture condition was generally run in triplicate wells.

From cysteine to phenylalanine, the CDR3 is 18 amino acids long. Only the CDR3 region is kept as DNA, spanning 54 bases read in frame from base 1. CDR1 and CDR2 (DFQATT, SNEGSKA) derive from the germline V gene (reference sequence). V and J are truncated by 3 bases and 4 bases respectively, leaving an intervening sequence of 25 bases. The sample belongs to a study of vaccination and CD4 T cells after COVID-19 (dated by TCRdb to about 2022). As for the study more broadly: Convalescent patients had a positive SARS-CoV-2 result on nasal swab PCR, and of these patients, several had mild disease and one had severe disease. Two doses of either the Pfizer-BioNTech BNT162b2 vaccine (n=8) or the Moderna mRNA-1273 vaccine (n=2) were administered to participants. In control cultures, a CEFX viral epitope pool was used as positive control, an HIV-1 Nef peptide pool was used as negative control, or no peptide was added. The convalescent cohort comprised six males and four females, including two Hispanic individuals, seven Caucasians, two Asians and one multiracial person. The cultures were stimulated with overlapping spike peptide pools from SARS-CoV-2 and from the common cold coronaviruses HCoV-NL63, HCoV-OC43 and HCoV-229E. The spike-specific CD4+ TCR repertoire was compared before and after mRNA vaccination in about nine COVID-19 convalescent patients and a handful of infection-naive healthy vaccine recipients. Post-vaccine blood samples were collected a median of approximately 72 days after the second vaccine dose, ranging from 14 to 241 days. Post-COVID blood samples were collected from convalescent patients a median of approximately 100 days after diagnosis, with a range of about 35 to 170 days.

Broader findings and caveats from the paper: Of the vaccine-specific clones found in convalescent patients, nearly all (304 of 307) were mono-reactive for SARS-CoV-2 spike instead of being cross-reactive with common cold coronaviruses. The study included relatively few convalescent patients and did not analyze early timepoints after natural infection. An increase in the median number of SARS-CoV-2-reactive clonotypes from approximately 20 after infection to 35 to 40 after vaccination was observed, but the change was not found to be significant. In convalescent patients, a median approximately 83% of post-vaccine SARS-CoV-2-reactive clones were detected only after vaccination, and vaccine-specific priming was suggested by this finding.

The library was prepared using PCR. TCR sequencing of DNA from cultured CD4+ T cells used the Oncomine TCR Beta short-read assay at the Johns Hopkins FTIC core. The QIAamp micro DNA kit was used to extract genomic DNA from the cultured CD4+ T cells. Oncomine TCR Beta libraries from cultured CD4+ T cells were pooled with unique dual indexes and sequenced on an Illumina iSeq 100. In the paper's pipeline: Non-productive sequences were removed, and CDR3s that did not start with C, did not end with F or W, or were shorter than 7 amino acids were discarded. The MANAFEST web application identified antigen-specific clonotypes by comparing peptide-stimulated wells against reference wells and other culture wells. To be called positive, a clone needed an FDR below 0.05, an odds ratio above 5, and a productive frequency above 0.1% in at least two of three replicate wells. A clonotype counted as cross-reactive if it showed significant expansion both in the SARS-CoV-2 spike wells and in at least one common cold coronavirus spike condition. Levenshtein distances (stringdist) and unrooted phylogenetic trees (ape) in R version 3.6.1 were used to assess CDR3 homology. The public reads were reanalyzed by TCRdb: fastp trimming at Q25, MiXCR alignment, in-frame beta chains only. Identical CDR3 protein sequences are pooled into one entry, listed with their most common genes and DNA. TCRdb's processing, not the study's, gives the V and J calls here. This sample lists about 9,700 distinct CDR3 sequences; about three fifths were detected once. The ten largest clones capture under 35% of the sample.

The sequenced material came from CD4+ T cells from blood, cultured in vitro. The chain is made from TRBV20-1 and TRBJ1-3, with the D gene call left open. The origin of this receptor is a human donor who had recovered from COVID-19. The DNA is TGCAGTGCTAGCCCCCCCCGCGGCGGCTCGGGTTCGGGAAACACCATATATTTT. Its protein reads: CSASPPRGGSGSGNTIYF.